The following is a T cell receptor beta chain sequence with its context. This specimen comes from a study of blood T cells in healthy people across ages. The overall study: Using template switching, researchers captured about one barcoded beta molecule for each two T cells.

The CDR3 sequence is 17 residues long. Trimming removed 0 bases from V and 2 bases from J, with 16 bases in between. The V gene's germline CDR1 is MNHEY and CDR2 SVGAGI. A second PCR, run for about 7 to 11 cycles, used a sample-barcoded 5' primer plus a J-beta primer mix. A single record per CDR3 protein comes from TCRdb applying MiXCR to the 5' RACE reads. Of over 1.5 million distinct CDR3 sequences in the sample, roughly 50% were seen once. The sequencing input was blood. This chain connects TRBV6-5 to TRBJ1-2; D not resolved. The receptor was derived from a woman between 35 and 50 years old in good health. CDR3 sequence reads: CASSYSIIRTVNYGYTF. In nucleotides, the CDR3 is TGTGCCAGCAGTTACTCGATTATTCGAACCGTGAACTATGGCTACACCTTC.